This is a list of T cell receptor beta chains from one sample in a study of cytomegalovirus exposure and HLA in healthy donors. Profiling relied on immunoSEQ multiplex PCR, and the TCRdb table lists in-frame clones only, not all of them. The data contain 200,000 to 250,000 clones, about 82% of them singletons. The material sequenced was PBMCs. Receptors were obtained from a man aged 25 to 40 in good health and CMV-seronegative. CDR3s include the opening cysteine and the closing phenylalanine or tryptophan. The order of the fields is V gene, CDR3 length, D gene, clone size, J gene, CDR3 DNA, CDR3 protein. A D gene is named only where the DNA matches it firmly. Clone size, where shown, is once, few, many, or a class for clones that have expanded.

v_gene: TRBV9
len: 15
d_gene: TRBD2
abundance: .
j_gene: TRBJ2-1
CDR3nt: TGTGCCAGCAGTGAAAGCGGGGGCTCCTACAATGAGCAGTTCTTC
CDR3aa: CASSESGGSYNEQFF

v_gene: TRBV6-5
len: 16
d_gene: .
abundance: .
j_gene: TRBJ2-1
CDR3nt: TGTGCCAGCAGTTACTCGCGGGACGGTACTGGGGATGAGCAGTTCTTC
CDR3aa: CASSYSRDGTGDEQFF

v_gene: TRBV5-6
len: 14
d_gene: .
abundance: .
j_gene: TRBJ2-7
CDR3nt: TGTGCCAGCAGCTTCCCGGACTTCGTGTCTGAGCAGTACTTC
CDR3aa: CASSFPDFVSEQYF

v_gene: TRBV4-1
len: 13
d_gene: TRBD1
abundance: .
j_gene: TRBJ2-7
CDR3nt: TGCGCCAGCAGCTGGGACAGGAACTACGAGCAGTACTTC
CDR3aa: CASSWDRNYEQYF

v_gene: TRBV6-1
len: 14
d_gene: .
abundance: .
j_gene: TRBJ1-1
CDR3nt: TGTGCCAGCAGTGAACCTGGTAGGAGCGGTGAAGCTTTCTTT
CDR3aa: CASSEPGRSGEAFF

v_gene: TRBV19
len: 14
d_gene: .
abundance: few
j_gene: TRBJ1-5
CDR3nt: TGTGCCAGTTCCGGGTCCCTCGGTCCTCAGCCCCAGCATTTT
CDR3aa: CASSGSLGPQPQHF

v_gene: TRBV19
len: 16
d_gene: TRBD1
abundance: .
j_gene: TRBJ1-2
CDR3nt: TGTGCCAGTAGTATGTATCCGGGACAGGGGTCCTATGGCTACACCTTC
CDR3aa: CASSMYPGQGSYGYTF

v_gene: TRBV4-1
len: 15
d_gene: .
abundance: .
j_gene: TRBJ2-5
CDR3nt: TGCGCCAGCAGCCAAAATCGTCTATTCCAAGAGACCCAGTACTTC
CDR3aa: CASSQNRLFQETQYF

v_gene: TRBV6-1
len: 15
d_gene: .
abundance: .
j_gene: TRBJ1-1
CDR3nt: TGTGCCAGCAGTGAAGGGGCAGGTATGAACACTGAAGCTTTCTTT
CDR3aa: CASSEGAGMNTEAFF

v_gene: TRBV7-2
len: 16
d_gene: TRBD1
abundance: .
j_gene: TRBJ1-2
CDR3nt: TGTGCCAGCAGCCCATCGGGGACAGCCTCGGGGCATGGCTACACCTTC
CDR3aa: CASSPSGTASGHGYTF

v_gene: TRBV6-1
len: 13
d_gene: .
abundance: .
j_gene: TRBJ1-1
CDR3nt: TGTGCCAGCAGTTCAGGGGTGAACACTGAAGCTTTCTTT
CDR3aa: CASSSGVNTEAFF

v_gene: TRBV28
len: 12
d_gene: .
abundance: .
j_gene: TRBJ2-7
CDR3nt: TGTGCCACCCGGGACACCACCTACGAGCAGTACTTC
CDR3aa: CATRDTTYEQYF

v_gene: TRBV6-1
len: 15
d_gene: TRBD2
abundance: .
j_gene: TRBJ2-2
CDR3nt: TGTGCCAGCAGTGAGGGGAGGGATAACACCGGGGAGCTGTTTTTT
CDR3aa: CASSEGRDNTGELFF

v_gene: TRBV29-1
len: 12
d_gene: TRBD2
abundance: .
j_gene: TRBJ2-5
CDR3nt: TGCAGCGTACTAGCGGACCAAGAGACCCAGTACTTC
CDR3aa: CSVLADQETQYF

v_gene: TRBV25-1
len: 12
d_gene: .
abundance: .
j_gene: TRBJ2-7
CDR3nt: TGTGCCAGCAGTGAATTATCGTACGAGCAGTACTTC
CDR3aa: CASSELSYEQYF

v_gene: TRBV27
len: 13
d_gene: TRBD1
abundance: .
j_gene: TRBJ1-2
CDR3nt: TGTGCCACCAGGCTGGGGACAGACTATGGCTACACCTTC
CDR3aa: CATRLGTDYGYTF